The next 14 T cell receptor beta chains were all read from a single sample in a study of cytomegalovirus exposure and HLA in healthy donors. Both 60 Vbeta primers and 13 Jbeta primers went into the PCR. TCRdb's copy holds only in-frame clones and misses some; the assay was immunoSEQ multiplex PCR. In the table there are roughly 120,000 clones, about 80% of which are singletons. Material for sequencing was PBMCs. These receptors all stem from a man aged 25 to 40 in good health and CMV-seronegative.

This rearrangement joins TRBV2 to TRBJ2-7, with TRBD1 as a possible D gene (6 bases). The CDR3 contains 11 residues. Germline CDR1 SNHLY, CDR2 FYNNEI. Trimming took 7 bases from V and 4 from J, leaving 8 bases between them. The CDR3 here is CASTQGYEQYF. The CDR3 DNA reads as TGTGCCAGCACGCAGGGGTACGAGCAGTACTTC.

The chain links TRBV28 to TRBJ2-7; possibly TRBD2 for D (5 bases). V lost 6 bases and J lost 3, with 12 bases in between. The CDR3 loop spans 13 amino acids. Germline CDR1 MDHEN, CDR2 SYDVKM. CDR3 DNA sequence: TGTGCCAGCAGCCGGGGTGGGGTCTACGAGCAGTACTTC. Translated: CASSRGGVYEQYF.

The V gene is TRBV7-2, the J gene TRBJ2-1; D ambiguous. The CDR3 length is 15 residues. Germline V CDR1 and CDR2: SGHTA, FQGNSA. V lost 6 bases and J 0 bases, leaving 12 bases between the germline ends. CDR3 sequence (DNA): TGTGCCAGCAGTGAGACTTTAAGCTCCTACAATGAGCAGTTCTTC. Its translation is CASSETLSSYNEQFF.

The rearrangement links TRBV6-1 to TRBJ2-3; D gene ambiguous. The CDR3 is 10 amino acids. V lost 11 bases and J lost 3, with 6 bases in between. CDR1 is MNHNS, CDR2 SASEGT, per germline. The CDR3 loop reads CASGTDTQYF. CDR3 bases: TGTGCCTCCGGGACAGATACGCAGTATTTT.

This clone was counted only a few times. The gene calls are TRBV30 and TRBJ1-1; perhaps TRBD1 as D (6 bases). The CDR3 loop spans 12 amino acids. V was trimmed by 5 bases and J by 1 base, leaving 8 bases between them. Per the germline V gene, CDR1 is GTSNPN and CDR2 is SVGIG (reference sequence). The CDR3 nucleotides read TGTGCCTGGGGGGACAAGAACACTGAAGCTTTCTTT. Translated, it gives CAWGDKNTEAFF.

The table lists this clone with a few counts. The J gene is TRBJ2-2, the V gene TRBV7-6, with TRBD1 matching 9 bases. CDR3 length: 18 amino acids. Unmatched junction bases numbered 15, after V lost 4 bases and J lost 6 bases. CDR1 and CDR2 from the germline V gene are SGHVS and FNYEAQ. The CDR3 DNA sequence: TGTGCCAGCAGCTCAAATGCTGGGACAGGGAGTAGGGCCGGGGAGCTGTTTTTT. Translation gives CASSSNAGTGSRAGELFF.

The rearrangement links TRBV14 to TRBJ2-7; weak D call: TRBD2 (5 bases). Per germline, CDR1 SGHDN and CDR2 FVKESK. This CDR3 contains 13 residues. V was clipped by 4 bases and J by 4 bases, with 11 bases between them. The CDR3 region is CASSLTGGYEQYF. In DNA form, the CDR3 reads TGTGCCAGCAGCCTTACCGGAGGATACGAGCAGTACTTC.

There are a few counts of this clone. The CDR3 DNA reads TGTGCCACCAGCAGTACCCCATGGACTAGCGGGGAATACGAGCAGTACTTC. Translating it yields CATSSTPWTSGEYEQYF. The chain has TRBV15 and TRBJ2-5; 12 bases are a match to TRBD2. Gene TRBJ2-7 matches the end of the DNA better, so the J call may be wrong. Looked up from germline, CDR1 is LNHNV and CDR2 is YYDKDF (reference sequence). The CDR3 runs to 17 residues.

This sequence joins TRBV7-2 and TRBJ2-5; 11 bases are a match to TRBD2. The CDR3 length is 12 residues. Looked up from germline, CDR1 is SGHTA and CDR2 is FQGNSA. The V and J ends lost 9 bases and 7 bases, in that order; junction bases with no gene match: 4. Written as DNA, the CDR3 is TGTGCCAGTACTAGCGGGAGAGGGACCCAGTACTTC. Translating gives CASTSGRGTQYF.

The gene calls are TRBV7-2 and TRBJ2-2; 9 bases are a match to TRBD1. Germline CDR1 and CDR2: SGHTA and FQGNSA. After removal of 5 bases from V and 7 bases from J, the junction contained 5 bases not matched to a gene. The CDR3 loop spans 14 amino acids. Written as DNA, the CDR3 is TGTGCCAGCAGCACGACAGGGGGAATCGGGGAGCTGTTTTTT. Its translation is CASSTTGGIGELFF.

The chain couples TRBV25-1 to TRBJ2-2, with D perhaps matching TRBD2 (7 bases). CDR3 length: 15 residues. Germline V CDR1 and CDR2: MGHDK, SYGVNS. V was shortened by 5 bases and J by 4 bases, with 14 bases between the two germline ends. Here the CDR3 reads CASSWGGAGTGELFF. The CDR3 DNA reads TGTGCCAGCAGTTGGGGGGGGGCTGGCACCGGGGAGCTGTTTTTT.

The rearrangement uses TRBV18 and TRBJ1-5, with TRBD1 matching over 9 bases. This CDR3 spans 16 amino acids. Germline CDR1 is KGHSH and CDR2 is LQKENI. J gave up 3 bases and V 6 bases, and 9 bases lay outside the gene matches. CDR3 amino acids: CASSLTGGRDNQPQHF. The CDR3 coding sequence is TGTGCCAGCTCTCTGACAGGGGGTCGTGACAATCAGCCCCAGCATTTT.

This rearrangement joins TRBV6-1 to TRBJ1-4; the match to TRBD1 covers 8 bases. Germline trimming cut 7 bases from V and 7 bases from J; bases unmatched to any gene: 5. The CDR3 is 13 residues long. Germline CDR1 and CDR2: MNHNS and SASEGT. The CDR3 nucleotides read TGTGCCAGCATAGACAGGGGATTTGAAAAACTGTTTTTT. Its protein product is CASIDRGFEKLFF.

The V call is TRBV5-1, the J call TRBJ2-3; 11 bases align to TRBD2. Trimming took 3 bases from V and 4 from J; bases not matched to a gene: 7. Germline V lookup: CDR1 SGHRS, CDR2 YFSETQ. This CDR3 contains 16 residues. The CDR3 DNA is TGCGCCAGCAGCTCTCAGACTAGCGGGACTGCAGATACGCAGTATTTT. Amino acids: CASSSQTSGTADTQYF.